This is a list of T cell receptor beta chains from one sample in a study of blood T cell repertoires in COVID-19. Data came from immunoSEQ multiplex PCR; TCRdb stores just in-frame clones and leaves some out. The table has around 310,000 clones, nearly 90% seen once. The sequenced material came from peripheral blood. These receptors all stem from a middle-aged woman with COVID-19, enrolled during active disease. The CDR3 runs from the conserved cysteine through the conserved F or W. Each record gives: D gene, J gene, clone size, V gene, CDR3 DNA, CDR3 protein. A D gene is named only where the DNA matches it firmly. Where a row states a size, it is once, few, many or the class of an expanded clone; other rows omit it.

>TRBD1|TRBJ2-7|-|TRBV28
TGTGCCAGCAGCATACAGAGCAGGGGGCCCGAGCAGTACTTC
CASSIQSRGPEQYF
>TRBD1|TRBJ2-3|once|TRBV4-2
TGTGCCAGCAGCCAAGTTCAGGGACAGGGGACAGATACGCAGTATTTT
CASSQVQGQGTDTQYF
>TRBD1|TRBJ2-1|-|TRBV14
TGTGCCAGCAGCCAAGAATTTGGGGGACAGGGGGTAGGTGAGCAGTTCTTC
CASSQEFGGQGVGEQFF
>TRBD1|TRBJ2-3|-|TRBV7-3
TGTGCCAGCAGCCCCGACAGGGGGAGGACAGATACGCAGTATTTT
CASSPDRGRTDTQYF
>-|TRBJ1-6|-|TRBV2
TGTGCCAGCAGTGGGACCTGGGGAGGTGATTCACCCCTCCACTTT
CASSGTWGGDSPLHF
>TRBD1|TRBJ2-2|-|TRBV18
TGTGCCAGCTCAACTCTCGGACAGGACACCGGGGAGCTGTTTTTT
CASSTLGQDTGELFF
>-|TRBJ1-5|-|TRBV5-6
TGTGCCAGCCTCTCCGGGGGGGAGTGGAGGCCCCAGCATTTT
CASLSGGEWRPQHF
>TRBD2|TRBJ2-7|once|TRBV9
TGTGCCAGCAGCTCACGGACTAGTTTCGACGAGCAGTACTTC
CASSSRTSFDEQYF
>-|TRBJ2-7|-|TRBV19
TGTGCCAGTAGTATAGGCGAATACGAGCAGTACTTC
CASSIGEYEQYF
>TRBD1|TRBJ2-5|-|TRBV6-2/TRBV6-3
TGTGCCAGCAGTTCGTTAGGGACAGGGGAAGAGACCCAGTACTTC
CASSSLGTGEETQYF
>-|TRBJ2-7|-|TRBV18
TGTGCCAGCTCACCGCCCCTGGGCCAGGGGGGCTACGAGCAGTACTTC
CASSPPLGQGGYEQYF
>TRBD1|TRBJ2-1|-|TRBV7-6
TGTGCCAGCAGCTTTGGGACAGGGGGCGTCTATGAGCAGTTCTTC
CASSFGTGGVYEQFF
>-|TRBJ1-1|-|TRBV5-4
TGTGCCAGCAGCCCGGAGGGGCTGAGGGAAAACACTGAAGCTTTCTTT
CASSPEGLRENTEAFF
>TRBD2|TRBJ2-7|-|TRBV4-3
TGCGCCAGCAGCCAAGGACTAGCGGGGGGCCCCTACGAGCAGTACTTC
CASSQGLAGGPYEQYF
>TRBD2|TRBJ2-1|-|TRBV18
TGTGCCAGCTCACCACCTAGCTCAGCGGGGAACAATGAGCAGTTCTTC
CASSPPSSAGNNEQFF
>-|TRBJ1-3|-|TRBV5-1
TGCGCCAGCAGCTTGGAGACTCGGGACACCATATATTTT
CASSLETRDTIYF
>-|TRBJ2-3|-|TRBV5-1
TGCGCCAGCAGCTGGAGCGGTAGCACAGATACGCAGTATTTT
CASSWSGSTDTQYF
>-|TRBJ2-5|once|TRBV30
TGTGCCTGGAGTGTCCTAGCCGAGGAGACCCAGTACTTC
CAWSVLAEETQYF
>-|TRBJ1-1|once|TRBV18
TGTGCCAGCTCACCGCCCGGGAGAGCGGGGGAAGCTTTCTTT
CASSPPGRAGEAFF
>TRBD2|TRBJ2-1|few|TRBV5-1
TGCGCCAGCAGACGTCTAGCGGGAGGGGCCTACAATGAGCAGTTCTTC
CASRRLAGGAYNEQFF
>-|TRBJ1-2|-|TRBV29-1
TGCAGCGTTGGAGAGTTTACTAACTATGGCTACACCTTC
CSVGEFTNYGYTF
>-|TRBJ1-2|-|TRBV12-3/TRBV12-4
TGTGCCTTCCGGGACTTCTATGGCTACACCTTC
CAFRDFYGYTF
>TRBD1|TRBJ1-1|-|TRBV27
TGTGCCAGCAGTTTATACTGGGACAGGGAAGAGAACACTGAAGCTTTCTTT
CASSLYWDREENTEAFF
>TRBD2|TRBJ2-3|once|TRBV27
TGTGCCAGCAGTTTAGTCGGCGGGGGGTCATTTCCGGGTGGTCTAGATACGCAGTATTTT
CASSLVGGGSFPGGLDTQYF
>-|TRBJ1-5|-|TRBV28
TGTGCCAGCAGTTTCAGGGCCCTTACAGAGGTCAGCCAGCCCCAGCATTTT
CASSFRALTEVSQPQHF
>-|TRBJ2-5|-|TRBV7-2
TGTGCCAGCAGCTTAGGGATGGCGGGGGCACAAGAGACCCAGTACTTC
CASSLGMAGAQETQYF
>-|TRBJ2-1|-|TRBV7-3
TGTGCCAGCAGCCCGGTCGGGAGTCACAATGAGCAGTTCTTC
CASSPVGSHNEQFF